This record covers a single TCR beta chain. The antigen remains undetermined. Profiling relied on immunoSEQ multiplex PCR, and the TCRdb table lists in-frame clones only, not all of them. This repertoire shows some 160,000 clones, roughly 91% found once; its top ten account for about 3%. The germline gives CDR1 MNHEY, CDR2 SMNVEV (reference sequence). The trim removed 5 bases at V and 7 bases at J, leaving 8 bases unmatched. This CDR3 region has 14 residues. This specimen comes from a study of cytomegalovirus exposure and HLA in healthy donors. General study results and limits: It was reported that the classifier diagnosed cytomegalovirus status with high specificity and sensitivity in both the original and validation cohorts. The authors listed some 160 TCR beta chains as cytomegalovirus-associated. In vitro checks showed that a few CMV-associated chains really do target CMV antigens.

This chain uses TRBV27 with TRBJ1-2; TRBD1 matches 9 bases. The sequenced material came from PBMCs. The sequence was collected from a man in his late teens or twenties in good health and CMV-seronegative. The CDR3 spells CASSIGTGYGGYTF. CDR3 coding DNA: TGTGCCAGCAGTATAGGGACAGGGTATGGTGGCTACACCTTC.